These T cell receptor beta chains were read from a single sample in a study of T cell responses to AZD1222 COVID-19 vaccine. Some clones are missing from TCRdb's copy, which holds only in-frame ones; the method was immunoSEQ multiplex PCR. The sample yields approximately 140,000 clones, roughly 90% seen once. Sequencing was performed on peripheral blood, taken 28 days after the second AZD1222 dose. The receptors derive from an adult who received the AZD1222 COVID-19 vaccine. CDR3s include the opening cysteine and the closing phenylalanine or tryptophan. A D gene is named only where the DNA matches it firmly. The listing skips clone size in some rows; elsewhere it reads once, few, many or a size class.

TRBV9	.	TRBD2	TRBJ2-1	TGTGCCAGCAGTCCCGGGACTAGCGGGGAAAATGAGCAGTTCTTC	CASSPGTSGENEQFF
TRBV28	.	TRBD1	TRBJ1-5	TGTGCCAGCAGACAAGACAGGGGGCTTAGTCAGCCCCAGCATTTT	CASRQDRGLSQPQHF
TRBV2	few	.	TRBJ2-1	TGTGCCAGCAGCAGGTGGGATTCCTACAATGAGCAGTTCTTC	CASSRWDSYNEQFF
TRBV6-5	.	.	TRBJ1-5	TGTGCCAGCAGTTACGATCGCAGCCATCAGCCCCAGCATTTT	CASSYDRSHQPQHF
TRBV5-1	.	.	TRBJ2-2	TGCGCCAGCAGCTTGTCCGGGACACTTTTCACCGGGGAGCTGTTTTTT	CASSLSGTLFTGELFF
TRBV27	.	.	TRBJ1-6	TGTGCCAGCAGTGACATGTCCTATAATTCACCCCTCCACTTT	CASSDMSYNSPLHF
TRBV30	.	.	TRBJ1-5	TGTGCCTGGAGTGTACGACCGAATCAGCCCCAGCATTTT	CAWSVRPNQPQHF
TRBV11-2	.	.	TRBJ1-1	TGTGCCAGCAGCTTAGGGTCAGTTGAAGCTTTCTTT	CASSLGSVEAFF
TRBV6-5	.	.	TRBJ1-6	TGTGCCACTCTCTACGGTTGGGGGTATAATTCACCCCTCCACTTT	CATLYGWGYNSPLHF
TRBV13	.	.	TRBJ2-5	TGTGCCAGCAGCTTACCGGGGAGCGGTGAGACCCAGTACTTC	CASSLPGSGETQYF
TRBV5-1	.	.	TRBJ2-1	TGCGCCAGCAGCCACGTCCGGGGATCAAAGAATGAGCAGTTCTTC	CASSHVRGSKNEQFF
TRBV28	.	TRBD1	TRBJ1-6	TGTGCCAGCAGTCTCCGGGACAGGGGCTATAGGATATTGACCCTCCACTTT	CASSLRDRGYRILTLHF
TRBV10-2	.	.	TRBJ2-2	TGCGCCAGCGGGAGGCCGAGAACCGGGGAGCTGTTTTTT	CASGRPRTGELFF
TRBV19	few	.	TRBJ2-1	TGTGCCACCGCCTTTACTCTTTACAATGAGCAGTTCTTC	CATAFTLYNEQFF
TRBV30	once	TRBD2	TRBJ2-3	TGTGCCTGGAGTTTAGCGGGTACGCAGTATTTT	CAWSLAGTQYF
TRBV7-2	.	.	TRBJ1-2	TGTGCCAGCAGCCCCCGAAACGGGGACGGCGATGGCTACACCTTC	CASSPRNGDGDGYTF
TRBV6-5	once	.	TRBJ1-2	TGTGCCAGCAGTCCAGGCTCGGGTTTGAACTATGGCTACACCTTC	CASSPGSGLNYGYTF
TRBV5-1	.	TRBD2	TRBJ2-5	TGCGCCAGCAGCCGACTAGCGGAAACTCAAGAGACCCAGTACTTC	CASSRLAETQETQYF
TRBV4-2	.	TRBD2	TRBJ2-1	TGTGCCAGCAGCCAACACGGACTAGCGGGAGAGCAGTTCTTC	CASSQHGLAGEQFF
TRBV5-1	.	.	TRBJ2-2	TGCGCCAGCAGCATAGGCCGGGAGCTGTTTTTT	CASSIGRELFF
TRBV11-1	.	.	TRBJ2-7	TGTGCCAGCAGCTTAACCCTAGGAGGGTACGAGCAGTACTTC	CASSLTLGGYEQYF
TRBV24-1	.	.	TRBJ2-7	TGTGCCACCAGTGAAGGATCCTCCTACGAGCAGTACTTC	CATSEGSSYEQYF
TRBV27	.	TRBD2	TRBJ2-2	TGTGCCAGCCAACAGAGCGGGAGTTTTCCCGGGGAGCTGTTTTTT	CASQQSGSFPGELFF
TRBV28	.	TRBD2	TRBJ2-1	TGTGCCAGCAGCTACTCGGGACTAGCGGGACCCCGCCCACGGTTCTTC	CASSYSGLAGPRPRFF
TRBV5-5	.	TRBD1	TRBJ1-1	TGTGCCAGCACCCAGACAGGGGGCGTCACTGAAGCTTTCTTT	CASTQTGGVTEAFF
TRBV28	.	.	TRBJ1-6	TGTGCCAGCAGCCTAGGAGGCGGGATTTCACCCCTCCACTTT	CASSLGGGISPLHF
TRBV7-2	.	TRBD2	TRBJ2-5	TGTGCCAGCAGTACACTCGCTTACCCGGGACTAGGGTGGGAGACCCAGTACTTC	CASSTLAYPGLGWETQYF
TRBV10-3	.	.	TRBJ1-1	TGTGCCATCAGTGAGTCCAGGGACCGAAACACTGAAGCTTTCTTT	CAISESRDRNTEAFF
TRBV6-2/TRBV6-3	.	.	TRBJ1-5	TGTGCCAGCAGTTCAGTCTCCGCGGTTGGCAATCAGCCCCAGCATTTT	CASSSVSAVGNQPQHF
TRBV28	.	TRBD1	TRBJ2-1	TGTGCCAGCAGTTTCCACGCCGACAGGGCAAAGCAGTTCTTC	CASSFHADRAKQFF
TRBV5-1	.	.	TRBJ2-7	TGCGCCAGCAGCCTAATAGGCTACGAGCAGTACTTC	CASSLIGYEQYF
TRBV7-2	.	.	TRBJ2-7	TGTGCCAGCAGCTTAGTTGAGGGTACTTACGAGCAGTACTTC	CASSLVEGTYEQYF
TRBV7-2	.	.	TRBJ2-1	TGTGCCAGCAGCTACAGGGAGTACGAGCAGTTCTTC	CASSYREYEQFF
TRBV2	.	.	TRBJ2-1	TGTGCCAGCAGTGAAGCGGGACATGAGCAGTTCTTC	CASSEAGHEQFF
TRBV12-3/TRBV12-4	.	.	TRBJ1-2	TGTGCCAGCAGTTCACGGGGTAGCGGCTACACCTTC	CASSSRGSGYTF
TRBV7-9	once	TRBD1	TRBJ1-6	TGTGCCAGCAGCTTCTCAGGACAGGATAATTCACCCCTCCACTTT	CASSFSGQDNSPLHF
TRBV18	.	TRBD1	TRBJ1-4	TGTGCCAGCTCACCACCAGGACAGGGCGATGAAAAACTGTTTTTT	CASSPPGQGDEKLFF
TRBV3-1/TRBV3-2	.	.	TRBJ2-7	TGTGCCAGCAGCCAAGTGTTACAGAGTTACGAGCAGTACTTC	CASSQVLQSYEQYF
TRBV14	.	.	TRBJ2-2	TGTGCCAGCAGCCAAGAAGGCAGGGACTTAACCGGGGAGCTGTTTTTT	CASSQEGRDLTGELFF
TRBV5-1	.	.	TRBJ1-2	TGCGCCAGCAGAACTACAGGAGGAGCTAACTATGGCTACACCTTC	CASRTTGGANYGYTF
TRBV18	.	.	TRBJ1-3	TGTGCCAGCTCACCACCGGGCGGGGCCGACTCTGGAAACACCATATATTTT	CASSPPGGADSGNTIYF
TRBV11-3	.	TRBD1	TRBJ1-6	TGTGCCAGCAGCTACCCCGGCGGGACAGGATCCTCACCCCTCCACTTT	CASSYPGGTGSSPLHF
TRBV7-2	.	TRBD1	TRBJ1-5	TGTGCCAGCAGCTCGACAGGGAATAATCAGCCCCAGCATTTT	CASSSTGNNQPQHF
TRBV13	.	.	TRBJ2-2	TGTGCCAGCAGCCGGACAGAGATTAAACCTAACACCGGGGAGCTGTTTTTT	CASSRTEIKPNTGELFF
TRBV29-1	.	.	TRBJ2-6	TGCAGCGTTGAGGGAGATCCTGGGGCCAACGTCCTGACTTTC	CSVEGDPGANVLTF
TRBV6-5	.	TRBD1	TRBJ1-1	TGTGCCAGCAGAGTTGGGACAGGTATGAACACTGAAGCTTTCTTT	CASRVGTGMNTEAFF
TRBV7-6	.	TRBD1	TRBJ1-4	TGTGCCAGCAGCCCACGGAACAGGGGCGGTGAAAAACTGTTTTTT	CASSPRNRGGEKLFF
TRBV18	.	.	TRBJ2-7	TGTGCCAGCTCACGAGCCGGGACGGACTACGAGCAGTACTTC	CASSRAGTDYEQYF
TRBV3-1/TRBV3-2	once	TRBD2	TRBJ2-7	TGTGCCAGCAGCCCCGAACTAGCGGGTTTTTACGAGCAGTACTTC	CASSPELAGFYEQYF
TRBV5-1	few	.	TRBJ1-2	TGCGCCAGCAGCTTGGACGTTGGGGGTGCCTATGGCTACACCTTC	CASSLDVGGAYGYTF
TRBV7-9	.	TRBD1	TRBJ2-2	TGTGCCAGCAGCTTGCGACAGGGGGCGCGTTGGACGGACACCGGGGAGCTGTTTTTT	CASSLRQGARWTDTGELFF
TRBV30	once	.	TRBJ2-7	TGTGCCTGGGGGTGGGATTTTTCCTACGAGCAGTACTTC	CAWGWDFSYEQYF